These T cell receptor beta chains were read from a single sample in a study of T cells in Graves' hyperthyroidism and ophthalmopathy. TCRdb fed the multiplex PCR reads into MiXCR, producing one record per CDR3 protein. Altogether about 690,000 distinct CDR3 sequences are present, 15% to 20% being singletons, with the ten largest covering 15% to 18%. Sequenced input: blood. All receptors come from a man aged 45-65 years with Graves' hyperthyroidism. Each CDR3 is given with its conserved first and last residue. The order of the fields is J gene, V gene, CDR3 length, clone size, D gene, CDR3 DNA, CDR3 protein. The D gene is left open where the match is weak. Clone size, where shown, is once, few, many, or a class for clones that have expanded.

TRBJ1-2 TRBV5-6 13 few TRBD1 TGTGCCAGCAGCATCTGGGACAGGGACGGCTACACCTTC CASSIWDRDGYTF
TRBJ2-7 TRBV13 15 many - TGTGCCAGCACCCGCGGGCAGGGTAATTCCTACGAGCAGTACTTC CASTRGQGNSYEQYF
TRBJ2-5 TRBV20-1 14 many - TGCAGTGCTAGAGGACAGCACTACCAAGAGACCCAGTACTTC CSARGQHYQETQYF
TRBJ2-7 TRBV27 14 - - TGTGCCAGCAGTTTATCTTTTTTCTCCTACGAGCAGTACTTC CASSLSFFSYEQYF
TRBJ2-3 TRBV20-1 19 many - TGCAGTGCTAGAGATCCCCGAGGAAGGGAGGGGGCGCGGATAGATACGCAGTATTTT CSARDPRGREGARIDTQYF
TRBJ2-3 TRBV20-1 16 many TRBD2 TGCAGTGCCGCCGGGACTAGCGGGGCTAGCACAGATACGCAGTATTTT CSAAGTSGASTDTQYF
TRBJ1-6 TRBV9 15 - TRBD1 TGTGCCAGCAACCTTCTGGGACAGTCAAGTTCACCCCTCCACTTT CASNLLGQSSSPLHF
TRBJ2-1 TRBV7-8 16 few TRBD2 TGTGCCAGCAGCTTAGTTCTCGGGAGGGGATACAATGAGCAGTTCTTC CASSLVLGRGYNEQFF
TRBJ1-5 TRBV6-2/TRBV6-3 12 few - TGTGCCGTGCGCGGTAGCAATCAGCCCCAGCATTTT CAVRGSNQPQHF
TRBJ2-2 TRBV4-3 17 - TRBD2 TGCGCCAGCAGCCAGGGTCTAGCGGGAGAGCTCACCGGGGAGCTGTTTTTT CASSQGLAGELTGELFF
TRBJ2-6 TRBV20-1 14 few - TGCAGTGCTAGAGTCCAACTGGGGGCCAACGTCCTGACTTTC CSARVQLGANVLTF
TRBJ1-1 TRBV5-1 14 - - TGCGCCAGCAGCTTGGTTCCATGGACCGCTGAAGCTTTCTTT CASSLVPWTAEAFF
TRBJ1-5 TRBV5-8 16 - - TGTGCCAGCAGCTTATGGACAGCGATTAGCAATCGGCCCCAGCATTTT CASSLWTAISNRPQHF
TRBJ2-1 TRBV12-3/TRBV12-4 10 - - TGTGCCAGCGGATCAGGGGAGCAGTTCTTC CASGSGEQFF
TRBJ2-3 TRBV3-1 15 many - TGTGCCAGCAATCAAGGGGGGCGGCACACAGATACGCAGTATTTT CASNQGGRHTDTQYF
TRBJ1-6 TRBV18 15 few TRBD1 TGTGCCAGCTCACCACCGGGACAGAATAATTCACCCCTCCACTTT CASSPPGQNNSPLHF
TRBJ2-6 TRBV2 17 few TRBD1 TGTGCCAGCACCGAGGTACAGGGGAGCTCTGGGGCCAACGTCCTGACTTTC CASTEVQGSSGANVLTF
TRBJ1-1 TRBV28 15 few - TGTGCCAGCAATAGTTTCGGGGGGCAAAACACTGAAGCTTTCTTT CASNSFGGQNTEAFF
TRBJ2-2 TRBV6-1 16 - - TGTGCCAGCAGTGAATCATATAGCTGGGCCCCCGGGGAGCTGTTTTTT CASSESYSWAPGELFF
TRBJ2-1 TRBV11-2 14 many - TGTGCCAGCAGCTTAGACGGACAGTACAATGAGCAGTTCTTC CASSLDGQYNEQFF
TRBJ2-5 TRBV7-2 14 many TRBD1 TGTGCCAGCAGCCTAGACAGGGATTCTGAGACCCAGTACTTC CASSLDRDSETQYF
TRBJ1-1 TRBV15 13 many - TGTGCCACCAGCGATACAGTGAACACTGAAGCTTTCTTT CATSDTVNTEAFF
TRBJ2-3 TRBV11-2 17 many TRBD2 TGTGCCAGCAGCCCGAAGGCGGGAGCAGGGTGGTACGATACGCAGTATTTT CASSPKAGAGWYDTQYF
TRBJ2-3 TRBV11-1 16 many - TGTGCCAGCAGCTTATTAGCAGGGGCCTCCACAGATACGCAGTATTTT CASSLLAGASTDTQYF
TRBJ2-5 TRBV12-3/TRBV12-4 14 many TRBD1 TGTGCCAGCAGTTTCGGGACAGACCAAGAGACCCAGTACTTC CASSFGTDQETQYF
TRBJ1-5 TRBV12-3/TRBV12-4 14 - - TGTGCCAGCAGTTTTGGAGGAGTCAATCAGCCCCGGCATTTT CASSFGGVNQPRHF
TRBJ1-1 TRBV19 14 many - TGTGCCAGCTCACCAACAGGAATGAACACTGAAGCTTTCTTT CASSPTGMNTEAFF
TRBJ2-7 TRBV24-1 15 - TRBD2 TGTGCCACCAGTGAAGTAGCGGGAGGGCCTGACGAGCAGTACTTC CATSEVAGGPDEQYF
TRBJ1-1 TRBV6-2/TRBV6-3 15 many - TGTGCCAGCAGTTTTGCCGCCCTATCGAACACTGAAGCTTTCTTT CASSFAALSNTEAFF
TRBJ2-1 TRBV7-3 13 - TRBD2 TGTGCCAGCGGCTTAAATCCAGCGGGGGAGCAGTTCTTC CASGLNPAGEQFF
TRBJ1-2 TRBV2 13 many - TGTGCCAGCAGTGTCGGGCAGCTATCTGGCTACACCTTC CASSVGQLSGYTF
TRBJ2-1 TRBV7-9 15 - TRBD2 TGTGCCAGCAGCCCCCCGACTAGCGGGAGGGCTGAGCAGTTCTTC CASSPPTSGRAEQFF
TRBJ1-1 TRBV30 13 many - TGTGCCTGGACCGTAGGGGGGTTCACTGAAGCTTTCTTT CAWTVGGFTEAFF
TRBJ2-1 TRBV11-1 17 many TRBD2 TGTGCCAGCAGCTTGGGAATAGCGGGAGAACCCTACAATGAGCAGTTCTTC CASSLGIAGEPYNEQFF
TRBJ2-1 TRBV7-3 13 many TRBD2 TGTGCCAGCAGCTTATCCAGCGGGAGTGAGCAGTTCTTC CASSLSSGSEQFF
TRBJ2-7 TRBV7-9 15 few - TGTGCCAGCAGCTCCACCTCCACTAGTGGGTACGAGCAGTACTTC CASSSTSTSGYEQYF
TRBJ2-1 TRBV6-1 15 few - TGTGCCAGCAGCCCTTTTAGGAGTGGATTCAATGAGCAGTTCTTC CASSPFRSGFNEQFF
TRBJ2-5 TRBV28 15 - - TGTGCCAGCAGTTTGTACAGGGAGCTCCAAGAGACCCAGTACTTC CASSLYRELQETQYF
TRBJ1-1 TRBV28 15 many TRBD1 TGTGCCAGCAGTATCGCCGGGACAGGGGCTCCTGAAGCTTTCTTT CASSIAGTGAPEAFF
TRBJ2-7 TRBV28 17 many TRBD1 TGTGCCAGCAGTCCACCTCTGGGGACAGGGGGGTCCTACGAGCAGTACTTC CASSPPLGTGGSYEQYF
TRBJ2-7 TRBV5-1 14 - TRBD1 TGCGCCAGCAGCGTGGACAGGGAGACCTACGAGCAGTACTTC CASSVDRETYEQYF
TRBJ1-5 TRBV5-5 14 few - TGTGCCAGCAGCTTCCTGGTCGGGGATCAGCCCCAGCATTTT CASSFLVGDQPQHF
TRBJ2-1 TRBV4-2 17 - TRBD1 TGTGCCAGCAGCCAAGCCGACGGACAGGGGGCGCGAAATGAGCAGTTCTTC CASSQADGQGARNEQFF
TRBJ2-1 TRBV7-3 13 - - TGTGCCAGCAGTCGACTCACCGGCAATGAGCAGTTCTTC CASSRLTGNEQFF
TRBJ2-7 TRBV20-1 13 many - TGCAGTGCTAGGTCCAGGGAGAGCTACGAGCAGTACTTC CSARSRESYEQYF
TRBJ1-5 TRBV2 14 many - TGTGCCAGCAGTGAACTCGGGGATCGTCAGCCCCAGCATTTT CASSELGDRQPQHF
TRBJ2-5 TRBV20-1 13 many TRBD1 TGCAGTGCGCCGGACAGGGCATCGGAGACCCAGTACTTC CSAPDRASETQYF
TRBJ2-1 TRBV24-1 19 few TRBD2 TGTGCCACCAGTGATTTGCCCTACTCGGGAGTAGCGGGAGGTAATGAGCAGTTCTTC CATSDLPYSGVAGGNEQFF
TRBJ1-6 TRBV28 14 few - TGTGCCAGCAGTTTAGACATGGACCGGTCACCCCTCCACTTT CASSLDMDRSPLHF